This paragraph covers one T cell receptor (beta chain) sequence. What antigen it recognizes has not been identified. No clone much larger than this one lies a single base away; base qualities are absent. This specimen belongs to a study of CD8+CD57+ T cells in acquired aplastic anemia (dated by TCRdb to 2016 to 2019). With respect to the entire study: A mean of about 3.2 ug of DNA, ranging from about 0.19 to 30 ug, was extracted from sorted CD4+ and CD8+ cells. CD8+CD57+ expansion was defined as frequency above the mean frequency observed in healthy subjects. Study-wide findings and limitations: Roughly 30 CD8+ CDR3 sequences were found to be shared between patients and controls, but these sequences appeared to be highly expressed in patients and within the immunodominant clones of the patients. Between patients and healthy controls, no significant difference in CD8+ Simpson's diversity was found (P=0.060).

Genomic DNA was used as template for profiling of TCR beta VDJ combinations and CDR3 sequences. TCR repertoire sequencing was run on an Illumina HiSeq 2000. The source study handled its data this way. TRBV/TRBJ rearrangement plots, CDR3 size and DJ length profiles, and Simpson's diversity index were used to assess repertoires. The most abundant DNA sequence in the deep sequencing data was defined as the immunodominant clone. CDR3 amino acid sequences were screened for sharing across subjects and were compared with published repertoires and the VDJdb database. TCRdb ran its own pipeline on the public reads, namely fastp trimming at Q25 and MiXCR clone calling, and kept in-frame beta chains. Every distinct CDR3 protein forms one entry, paired with its most common genes and DNA. These V and J calls originate from TCRdb's pipeline instead of the authors' own analysis. The sample table lists about 170,000 distinct CDR3 sequences, under 55% of them with a count of one. Together, the top ten hold more than 0.85% of the sample.

Patients chosen for sequencing had shown expansion of CD8+CD57+ cells by flow cytometry. All patients had severe acquired aplastic anemia diagnosed by International Study of Aplastic Anemia and Agranulocytosis and Camitta criteria. No therapy had been received by the patients at the time of blood sampling. TCR repertoires of sorted CD4+ and CD8+ blood T cells from severe aplastic anemia patients and healthy subjects were deep-sequenced in the study. Patients were enrolled in the USA under clinicaltrials.gov protocols 00001620, 01623167, 00001397, 00071045, 00081523 and 00961064. Ficoll-Paque density gradient centrifugation was used to isolate peripheral blood mononuclear cells. CD4+ and CD8+ T cells were sorted by FACS or magnetic beads before DNA extraction. The junction shows trimming of 0 bases on V and 14 bases on J, and the gene matches do not reach 11 bases of it. The germline V gene yields MGHRA for CDR1 and YSYEKL for CDR2. The CDR3 sequence holds 16 residues, the cysteine and phenylalanine included. Only the CDR3 portion is preserved as DNA: 48 bases, with reading frame beginning at the first base.

The specimen sequenced was sorted CD4+, CD8+, or CD8+CD57+ T cells (not recorded which) from PBMCs. This TCR derives from a human donor with aplastic anemia. The chain is encoded by TRBV4-1 joined to TRBJ1-5; 12 bases in between match TRBD1. The CDR3 reads as follows: CASSQDSRGQGALEHF. The nucleotide sequence reads as follows: TGCGCCAGCAGCCAAGATAGCAGGGGACAGGGGGCGCTTGAGCATTTT.